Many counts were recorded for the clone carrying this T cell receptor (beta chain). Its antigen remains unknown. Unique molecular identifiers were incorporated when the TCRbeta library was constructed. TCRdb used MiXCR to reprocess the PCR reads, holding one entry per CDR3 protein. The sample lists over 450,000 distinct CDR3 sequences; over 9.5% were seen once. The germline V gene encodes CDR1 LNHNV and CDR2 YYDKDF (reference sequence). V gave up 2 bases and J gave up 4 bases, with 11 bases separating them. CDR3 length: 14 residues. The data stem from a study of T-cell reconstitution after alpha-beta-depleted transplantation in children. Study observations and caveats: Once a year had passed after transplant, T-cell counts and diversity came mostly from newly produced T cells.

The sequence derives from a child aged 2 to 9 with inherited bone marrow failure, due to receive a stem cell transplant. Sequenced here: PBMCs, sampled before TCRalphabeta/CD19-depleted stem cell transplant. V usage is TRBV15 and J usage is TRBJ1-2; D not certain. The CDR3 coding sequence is TGTGCCACCAGCAGACCATTTAAGTTCTATGGCTACACCTTC. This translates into CATSRPFKFYGYTF. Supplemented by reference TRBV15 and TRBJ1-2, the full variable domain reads DAMVIQNPRYQVTQFGKPVTLSCSQTLNHNVMYWYQQKSSQAPKLLFHYYDKDFNNEADTPDNFQSRRPNTSFCFLDIRSPGLGDTAMYLCATSRPFKFYGYTFGSGTRLTVV.